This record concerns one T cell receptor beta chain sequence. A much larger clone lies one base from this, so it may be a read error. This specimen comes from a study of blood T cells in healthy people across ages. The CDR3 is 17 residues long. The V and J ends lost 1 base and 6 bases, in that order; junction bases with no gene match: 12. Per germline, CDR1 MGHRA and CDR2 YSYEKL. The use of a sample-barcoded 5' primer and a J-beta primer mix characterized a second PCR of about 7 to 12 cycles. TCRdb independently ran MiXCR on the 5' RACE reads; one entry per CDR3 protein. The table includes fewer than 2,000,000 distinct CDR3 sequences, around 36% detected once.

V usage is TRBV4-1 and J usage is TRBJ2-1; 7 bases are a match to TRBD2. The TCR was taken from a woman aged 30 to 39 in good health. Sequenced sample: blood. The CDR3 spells CASSQGMTRTSRNEQFF. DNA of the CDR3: TGCGCCAGCAGCCAAGGGATGACACGGACTAGTCGCAATGAGCAGTTCTTC.